The next 14 T cell receptor beta chains were all read from a single sample in a study of shared clonotypes between healthy human individuals. Terminally differentiated effector memory CD45RA+ cells were excluded by CCR7 positive selection of CD45RO-negative cells. Profiling relied on immunoSEQ multiplex PCR, and the TCRdb table lists in-frame clones only, not all of them. The sample shows around 550,000 clones, 90% to 95% of them seen only once. Material: naive CD8+ T cells sorted from blood. The receptors were gathered from a woman aged 30 to 39 in good health.

The CDR3 protein is CAWSLAESTGELFF. The CDR3 DNA follows: TGTGCCTGGAGTTTAGCTGAGTCCACCGGGGAGCTGTTTTTT. V and J are TRBV30 and TRBJ2-2, with D hard to call. The length of the CDR3 is 14 residues. Germline V gene lookup returns CDR1 GTSNPN and CDR2 SVGIG (reference sequence). The ends were cut back, 2 bases at V and 4 bases at J, with 11 bases in the middle.

This chain connects TRBV5-4 to TRBJ2-7; TRBD2 agrees at 10 bases. The CDR3 consists of 15 residues. V dropped 3 bases and J dropped 3; count of bases not matched to a gene: 6. Looked up from germline, CDR1 is SGHNT and CDR2 is YYREEE (reference sequence). The CDR3 DNA reads as TGTGCCAGCAGCTCATGGACTAGCGGACTCTACGAGCAGTACTTC. It specifies CASSSWTSGLYEQYF.

V usage is TRBV7-8 and J usage is TRBJ2-7; 10 positions match TRBD1. The CDR3 runs 17 residues. The ends lost 3 bases at V and 3 bases at J; junction bases unmatched: 11. Looked up from germline, CDR1 is SGHVS and CDR2 is FQNEAQ. The CDR3 reads CASSLGPPGQGHYEQYF. The DNA of the CDR3 is TGTGCCAGCAGCTTGGGCCCACCGGGACAGGGGCACTACGAGCAGTACTTC.

A remark on this clone: Other DNA sequences in this sample translate to the same CDR3. This sequence joins TRBV27 and TRBJ2-3, with a possible D match to TRBD1 (6 bases). Trimming left V 6 bases short and J 6 bases short, with 7 bases between. The CDR3 spans 11 residues. Looked up from germline, CDR1 is MNHEY and CDR2 is SMNVEV (reference sequence). CDR3 DNA: TGTGCCAGCAGCCAGGGGGATACGCAGTATTTT. It codes for CASSQGDTQYF.

This chain connects TRBV19 to TRBJ1-1; 8 bases align to TRBD1. Germline V CDR1 and CDR2: LNHDA, SQIVND (reference sequence). CDR3 size: 14 residues. V gave up 3 bases and J gave up 7 bases; unmatched junction bases: 7. The CDR3 nucleotides read TGTGCCAGTAGTATTTCTGGCAGGGGGCTTGAAGCTTTCTTT. This sequence encodes CASSISGRGLEAFF.

This chain joins TRBV2 and TRBJ2-6; 8 bases are shared with TRBD2. In germline, CDR1 is SNHLY, CDR2 FYNNEI. The CDR3 totals 17 residues. Trimming removed 6 bases from V and 0 bases from J; junction bases left unmatched: 7. The CDR3 nucleotides read TGTGCCAGCAGAGAATTAGCGGGACCCTCTGGGGCCAACGTCCTGACTTTC. It yields the protein CASRELAGPSGANVLTF.

The chain recombines TRBV7-2 with TRBJ2-5; the D gene could be TRBD1 or TRBD2 (5 bases each). Looked up from germline, CDR1 is SGHTA and CDR2 is FQGNSA. Trimming cost V 5 bases and J 5 bases, with 18 bases left between them. The CDR3 has 15 amino acids. CDR3 in amino acids: CASSPAGVGGETQYF. CDR3 nucleotide sequence: TGTGCCAGCAGCCCCGCCGGGGTTGGGGGTGAGACCCAGTACTTC.

The chain employs TRBV9 and TRBJ2-1, with D perhaps TRBD1 or TRBD2 (5 bases each). Germline lookup yields CDR1 SGDLS and CDR2 YYNGEE. The CDR3 is 14 amino acids. With 0 bases removed from V and 5 bases from J, the gap between germline ends came to 9 bases. The CDR3 region is CASSVAWGNNEQFF. Here the CDR3 DNA reads TGTGCCAGCAGCGTAGCTTGGGGGAACAATGAGCAGTTCTTC.

This clone has just a few counts. The rearrangement joins TRBV27 to TRBJ2-6; tentative D call: TRBD2 (5 bases). Germline assignment: CDR1 MNHEY and CDR2 SMNVEV (reference sequence). The CDR3 is 13 residues long. V lost 7 bases, J lost 2 bases, and 6 bases lay in between. DNA of the CDR3: TGTGCCAGCAAGGAGGCTGGGGCCAACGTCCTGACTTTC. Its protein product is CASKEAGANVLTF.

This chain links TRBV13 with TRBJ2-7, with D tentatively TRBD1 (5 bases). The CDR3 runs 12 residues. CDR1 and CDR2 from the germline V gene are PRHDT and FYEKMQ (reference sequence). Trimming removed 2 bases at V and 4 bases at J, with 6 bases between. The CDR3 reads CASSLSGYEQYF. The CDR3 DNA follows: TGTGCCAGCAGCTTATCAGGGTACGAGCAGTACTTC.

This clone was observed once. The chain recombines TRBV29-1 with TRBJ2-1; D is unclear. CDR1 is SQVTM and CDR2 is ANQGSEA in the germline V gene. The CDR3 sequence is 11 residues long. Trimming shortened V by 4 bases and J by 5 bases, and 6 bases separated the two germline ends. The CDR3 is CSVGSDNEQFF. The DNA for the CDR3 is TGCAGCGTTGGCAGCGACAATGAGCAGTTCTTC.

The rearrangement links TRBV2 to TRBJ2-7; 7 positions match TRBD2. This CDR3 contains 16 residues. The V segment lost 4 bases and the J segment 0 bases; nucleotides outside the gene matches: 9. Looked up from germline, CDR1 is SNHLY and CDR2 is FYNNEI. As DNA, the CDR3 is TGTGCCAGCAGTGCTTCCTCCAGCGGGGACTCCTACGAGCAGTACTTC. This encodes CASSASSSGDSYEQYF.

This clone was seen once. This chain connects TRBV11-3 to TRBJ2-7, with TRBD1 matching 8 bases. Germline lookup yields CDR1 SGHNT and CDR2 YENEEA. CDR3 size: 15 residues. The trim removed 1 base at V and 2 bases at J, leaving 4 bases unmatched. CDR3 DNA sequence: TGTGCCAGCAGCTTAGGTCAGGGGGCTGCCTACGAGCAGTACTTC. Encoded protein: CASSLGQGAAYEQYF. The full variable domain, in which reference TRBV11-3 and TRBJ2-7 provide the parts outside the CDR3, is EAGVVQSPRYKIIEKKQPVAFWCNPISGHNTLYWYLQNLGQGPELLIRYENEEAVDDSQLPKDRFSAERLKGVDSTLKIQPAELGDSAVYLCASSLGQGAAYEQYFGPGTRLTVT.

To note about this clone: Other DNA sequences within the sample encode an identical CDR3. The chain uses TRBV5-4 and TRBJ1-1, with TRBD1 matching over 12 bases. The V and J ends lost 4 bases and 0 bases, in that order; junction bases with no gene match: 1. Germline assignment: CDR1 SGHNT and CDR2 YYREEE (reference sequence). This CDR3 is 15 amino acids long. The CDR3 nucleotides are TGTGCCAGCAGCGGGGACAGGGGGCTGAACACTGAAGCTTTCTTT. As protein: CASSGDRGLNTEAFF.